This is a list of T cell receptor beta chains from one sample in a study of CD8+CD57+ T cells in acquired aplastic anemia. Each CDR3 protein gets one entry after TCRdb re-called the reads with MiXCR. The data show tens of thousands of distinct CDR3 sequences, with around 80% seen just once and under 25% held by the top ten. Sequencing was carried out using sorted CD4+, CD8+, or CD8+CD57+ T cells (not recorded which) from PBMCs. The origin of the receptors is a human donor in good health, serving as a control. The CDR3 runs from the conserved cysteine through the conserved F or W. The D gene is left open where the match is weak. Size is omitted from some rows. Given values are once, few, many or a class for expanded clones.

>.|TRBJ2-5|.|TRBV5-1
TGCGCCAGCAGCTTTTTCCCGAGGCCCGGACTCCAAGAGACCCAGTACTTC
CASSFFPRPGLQETQYF
>.|TRBJ1-6|.|TRBV10-2
TGCGCCAGCAGTGCCAGGTGGGGGACAATAATTCTGGCCCTCCACTTT
CASSARWGTIILALHF
>.|TRBJ1-2|.|TRBV20-1
TGCAGTGCTAGAGACACGGCGGGGAGCTATGGCTACACCTTC
CSARDTAGSYGYTF
>many|TRBJ2-3|.|TRBV18
TGTGCCAGCTCCCCGGACCGCAGCACAGATACGCAGTATTTT
CASSPDRSTDTQYF
>few|TRBJ1-6|TRBD1|TRBV15
TGTGCCACCAGCAGCGTAGACAGGGAAAGATCACCCCTCCACTTT
CATSSVDRERSPLHF
>once|TRBJ1-2|TRBD1|TRBV6-4
TGTGCCAGCAGTGCCGGAGAGGGGACAGGGGAGGATGGCTACACCTTC
CASSAGEGTGEDGYTF
>.|TRBJ2-1|TRBD2|TRBV7-6
TGTGCCAGCAGCTTAGGGGGGGGTGAGCAGTTCTTC
CASSLGGGEQFF
>.|TRBJ2-1|.|TRBV15
TGTGCCACCAGCGGCATAGCGTACAATGAGCAGTTCTTC
CATSGIAYNEQFF
>few|TRBJ1-5|.|TRBV10-3
TGTGCCATCAGTGAACCAGGGTTGAGCAATCAGCCCCAGCATTTT
CAISEPGLSNQPQHF
>medium-sized|TRBJ2-1|TRBD2|TRBV9
TGTGCCAGCAGCGTAAGCGGGGGGGCCAATGAGCAGTTCTTC
CASSVSGGANEQFF
>.|TRBJ1-2|.|TRBV7-9
TGTGCCAGCAGCCCACAAAAGGGACCGAACTATGGCTACACCTTC
CASSPQKGPNYGYTF
>.|TRBJ2-1|.|TRBV2
TGTGCCAGCAGAGACGACCGCAATGAGCAGTTCTTC
CASRDDRNEQFF
>.|TRBJ1-4|.|TRBV2
TGTGCCAGCAGCGAACAGGGTTTCGAAAAACTGTTTTTT
CASSEQGFEKLFF
>.|TRBJ1-2|.|TRBV24-1
TGTGCCACCAGTGAGCCGGGACGTAGCTATGGCTACACCTTC
CATSEPGRSYGYTF
>once|TRBJ2-5|TRBD2|TRBV20-1
TGCAGTGCTAGGCGGGAGGGCCGGGAGACCCAGTACTTC
CSARREGRETQYF
>.|TRBJ1-2|.|TRBV19
TGTGCCACTTACCGACAGGACTATGGCTACACCTTC
CATYRQDYGYTF
>.|TRBJ2-5|.|TRBV7-8
TGTGCCAGCAGCACACGCCAGTACCAAGAGACCCAGTACTTC
CASSTRQYQETQYF
>.|TRBJ2-1|.|TRBV24-1
TGTGCCACCAGTGACCAACCGGGGACCCCGAATGAGCAGTTCTTC
CATSDQPGTPNEQFF
>.|TRBJ2-7|.|TRBV29-1
TGCAGCGTTGGCGGGACCTACGAGCAGTACTTC
CSVGGTYEQYF
>.|TRBJ1-4|.|TRBV15
TGTGCCACCAGCAGCAGGGATGAAAAACTGTTTTTT
CATSSRDEKLFF
>.|TRBJ2-5|.|TRBV7-2
TGTGCCAGCAGCGACCTTCAAGGGACCCAGTACTTC
CASSDLQGTQYF
>.|TRBJ1-2|.|TRBV10-3
TGTGCCATCATTTCTCAGTTGGGGTATGGCTACACCTTC
CAIISQLGYGYTF
>.|TRBJ2-5|TRBD2|TRBV7-3
TGTGCCAGCAGTTCTAGCGGGACTTGGGGAGAGACCCAGTACTTC
CASSSSGTWGETQYF
>.|TRBJ2-3|TRBD1|TRBV10-3
TGTGCCATCAGTACCCGACAGGGTCAGACTAGCACAGATACGCAGTATTTT
CAISTRQGQTSTDTQYF
>.|TRBJ1-3|.|TRBV15
TGTGCCACCAGCAGCGGGATGGCAGGCAACACCATATATTTT
CATSSGMAGNTIYF
>.|TRBJ1-1|.|TRBV20-1
TGCAGTGCCGTAATGAACACTGAAGCTTTCTTT
CSAVMNTEAFF
>.|TRBJ2-1|.|TRBV13
TGTGCCAGCAGCCATTCGCCCTCTAGTAGACCCTACAATGAGCAGTTCTTC
CASSHSPSSRPYNEQFF
>.|TRBJ1-2|TRBD1|TRBV7-9
TGTGCCAGCAGCTTCAGGGACAGGGCCCAGGGTCGTTTC
CASSFRDRAQGRF
>.|TRBJ1-2|.|TRBV7-8
TGTGCCAGCAGCTCTCCTTATGGCTACACCTTC
CASSSPYGYTF